Below, 25 T cell receptor beta chains from the same sample are listed, as sequenced in a study of blood T cell repertoires in COVID-19. Only in-frame clones appear in the TCRdb table, and some are missing; sequencing was by immunoSEQ multiplex PCR. There are about 210,000 clones in the sample; about 88% occur only once, and about 4% lies in the top ten. The material sequenced was PBMCs or T cells enriched from blood (not recorded which). The receptors come from a woman between 25 and 40 years old who had been exposed to COVID-19.

The CDR3 sequence: CASSLAPTEGEVGGYTF. DNA of the CDR3: TGCGCCAGCAGCTTGGCTCCCACGGAGGGAGAGGTGGGTGGCTACACCTTC. The chain joins TRBV5-1 to TRBJ1-2; no definite D call. CDR1 is SGHRS and CDR2 is YFSETQ in the germline V gene. The ends were cut back, 0 bases at V and 7 bases at J, with 22 bases in the middle. The CDR3 length is 17 residues. The complete variable domain, with remaining parts taken from reference TRBV5-1 and TRBJ1-2, reads KAGVTQTPRYLIKTRGQQVTLSCSPISGHRSVSWYQQTPGQGLQFLFEYFSETQRNKGNFPGRFSGRQFSNSRSEMNVSTLELGDSALYLCASSLAPTEGEVGGYTFGSGTRLTVV.

The chain employs TRBV9 and TRBJ1-2, with 8 bases identical to TRBD1. This CDR3 spans 13 amino acids. The junction had 5 bases not matched to a gene; V was cut back by 4 bases and J by 6 bases. CDR1 SGDLS and CDR2 YYNGEE come from the germline V gene. In DNA, the CDR3 is TGTGCCAGCAGCCCCAGGACAGGGAATGGCTACACCTTC. Residues: CASSPRTGNGYTF.

The chain joins TRBV11-3 to TRBJ1-1; 7 bases are shared with TRBD1. The CDR3 is 13 residues long. V was clipped by 5 bases and J by 7 bases; unmatched bases: 7. Germline loops: CDR1 SGHNT, CDR2 YENEEA. In DNA, the CDR3 is TGTGCCAGCAGCCCGACAGGGCCCCTTGAAGCTTTCTTT. Translation gives CASSPTGPLEAFF.

The count of this clone is one. The V call is TRBV19, the J call TRBJ2-1; the match to TRBD1 covers 7 bases. CDR3 size: 13 residues. Germline trimming cut 6 bases from V and 8 bases from J; bases unmatched to any gene: 7. Germline values: CDR1 LNHDA, CDR2 SQIVND (reference sequence). The DNA for the CDR3 is TGTGCCAGTAGGAACCGCAGGGGGTATGAGCAGTTCTTC. Its protein is CASRNRRGYEQFF. Looking up the rest from reference TRBV19 and TRBJ2-1 gives the full variable domain: DGGITQSPKYLFRKEGQNVTLSCEQNLNHDAMYWYRQDPGQGLRLIYYSQIVNDFQKGDIAEGYSVSREKKESFPLTVTSAQKNPTAFYLCASRNRRGYEQFFGPGTRLTVL.

About this clone: A junction boundary mismatches the germline segment, possibly from a read error. This CDR3 is CASNPAGPSNEPQHF. CDR3 DNA: TGTGCCAGTAATCCGGCAGGGCCATCCAATGAGCCCCAGCATTTT. The V gene is TRBV19, the J gene TRBJ1-5, with D possibly matching TRBD1 (5 bases). Germline loops: CDR1 LNHDA, CDR2 SQIVND (reference sequence). This CDR3 is built from 15 residues. The complete variable domain, with remaining parts taken from reference TRBV19 and TRBJ1-5, reads DGGITQSPKYLFRKEGQNVTLSCEQNLNHDAMYWYRQDPGQGLRLIYYSQIVNDFQKGDIAEGYSVSREKKESFPLTVTSAQKNPTAFYLCASNPAGPSNEPQHFGDGTRLSIL.

V gene TRBV2 combines with J gene TRBJ2-7; no reliable D call. Trimming removed 6 bases from V and 3 bases from J, with 12 bases in between. Germline CDR1 SNHLY, CDR2 FYNNEI. There are 13 residues in the CDR3. The CDR3 coding sequence is TGTGCCAGCAGACGATGGCAGTACTACGAGCAGTACTTC. It translates to CASRRWQYYEQYF.

This sequence joins TRBV5-1 and TRBJ1-1; D possibly corresponds to TRBD1 (6 bases). Trimming shortened V by 4 bases and J by 0 bases, and 10 bases separated the two germline ends. This CDR3 is 14 amino acids long. CDR1 and CDR2 (germline): SGHRS, YFSETQ. The CDR3 DNA reads as TGCGCCAGCAGCCTACAGGGAGTGAACACTGAAGCTTTCTTT. The encoded protein is CASSLQGVNTEAFF.

The V call is TRBV6-5, the J call TRBJ2-2; 7 bases align to TRBD1. J lost 6 bases, V lost 0 bases, and 7 bases had no gene match. Germline CDR1 MNHEY, CDR2 SVGAGI. This CDR3 is 16 amino acids long. This CDR3 reads CASSYSAGGIAGELFF. The CDR3 bases are TGTGCCAGCAGTTACTCGGCAGGGGGTATCGCCGGGGAGCTGTTTTTT.

The chain recombines TRBV10-2 with TRBJ1-2; 9 bases match TRBD1. The CDR3 sequence is 16 residues long. Germline CDR1 WSHSY, CDR2 SAAADI. V shed 9 bases, J shed 4 bases, and the junction held 15 bases outside the gene matches. The CDR3 DNA reads as TGCGCCAGTACCCGGGACAGGGCGATCCGCGGCTATGGCTACACCTTC. As protein: CASTRDRAIRGYGYTF.

This chain joins TRBV29-1 and TRBJ1-1; 11 bases fit TRBD1. The V and J ends lost 7 bases and 6 bases, in that order; junction bases with no gene match: 7. This CDR3 spans 13 amino acids. Germline V CDR1 and CDR2: SQVTM, ANQGSEA. CDR3 in DNA: TGCAGCGCATCCGGACAGGGGGCAGCTGAAGCTTTCTTT. It is translated as CSASGQGAAEAFF.

V and J are TRBV7-9 and TRBJ1-2; maybe TRBD1 (6 bases). V was cut by 5 bases and J by 4 bases, with 23 bases left in between. The CDR3 runs 17 residues. Germline CDR1 is SEHNR and CDR2 is FQNEAQ (reference sequence). The CDR3 nucleotides are TGTGCCAGCAGCCCCGAGGCGGCCAGGGGCGTATCCTATGGCTACACCTTC. Residues: CASSPEAARGVSYGYTF.

The rearrangement uses TRBV5-1 and TRBJ1-6, with a possible D match to TRBD1 (5 bases). The CDR3 runs 16 residues. The V and J ends lost 3 bases and 4 bases respectively, with 14 bases between them. Germline CDR1 is SGHRS and CDR2 is YFSETQ. CDR3 amino acids: CASSWGTTGYNSPLHF. CDR3 coding DNA: TGCGCCAGCAGCTGGGGCACCACAGGATATAATTCACCCCTCCACTTT.

The V and J genes are TRBV9 and TRBJ1-2; no reliable D call. Trimming cost V 4 bases and J 0 bases, with 16 bases left between them. The CDR3 has 16 residues. The germline CDR1 and CDR2 sequences are SGDLS and YYNGEE. The CDR3 reads CASSSDPGETNYGYTF. In nucleotides, the CDR3 is TGTGCCAGCAGCTCAGACCCAGGCGAGACTAACTATGGCTACACCTTC.

This rearrangement joins TRBV29-1 to TRBJ2-3; 7 nucleotides agree with TRBD1. Looked up from germline, CDR1 is SQVTM and CDR2 is ANQGSEA. The CDR3 spans 13 residues. V trimming: 7 bases; J trimming: 2 bases; junction bases outside the gene matches: 6. CDR3 residues: CSALQGTTDTQYF. CDR3 DNA: TGCAGCGCCTTACAGGGGACCACAGATACGCAGTATTTT.

This clone has more than one count but fewer than ten. This chain links TRBV9 with TRBJ2-7; possible D gene TRBD2, 5 bases. Trimming shortened V by 9 bases and J by 2 bases, and 12 bases separated the two germline ends. Germline V gene lookup returns CDR1 SGDLS and CDR2 YYNGEE. The CDR3 consists of 12 residues. The chain's CDR3 is CAIGDEPYEQYF. CDR3 nucleotide sequence: TGTGCCATCGGGGATGAACCCTACGAGCAGTACTTC.

The V call is TRBV4-2, the J call TRBJ2-2, with 10 nucleotides matching TRBD1. The V and J ends lost 2 bases and 5 bases, in that order; junction bases with no gene match: 2. The CDR3 contains 15 residues. The germline CDR1 and CDR2 sequences are LGHNA and YNFKEQ. This CDR3 is CASSQLDRGTGELFF. The CDR3 DNA sequence: TGTGCCAGCAGCCAACTGGACAGGGGGACCGGGGAGCTGTTTTTT.

CDR3 in amino acids: CATFTYRDRGLKAFF. The CDR3 DNA sequence: TGTGCCACCTTCACTTATCGGGACAGGGGGCTTAAAGCTTTCTTT. The chain is built from TRBV24-1 and TRBJ1-1; TRBD1 matches 12 bases. This CDR3 comprises 15 residues. The V segment lost 9 bases and the J segment 9 bases; nucleotides outside the gene matches: 13. Germline CDR1 reads KGHDR; CDR2 reads SFDVKD.

The gene calls are TRBV6-4 and TRBJ2-3; TRBD2 matches 9 bases. Germline lookup yields CDR1 MRHNA and CDR2 SNTAGT. The J segment lost 3 bases and the V segment lost 0 bases, leaving 4 bases of the junction unmatched. The CDR3 runs to 16 residues. In DNA form, the CDR3 reads TGTGCCAGCAGTGACTCTCGCGGGGGGGGAACAGATACGCAGTATTTT. Amino acid sequence: CASSDSRGGGTDTQYF.

As regards this clone: The same CDR3 arises from other DNA sequences in this sample as well. This rearrangement joins TRBV30 to TRBJ1-1; possible D gene TRBD1, 6 bases. The ends were cut back, 3 bases at V and 4 bases at J, with 6 bases in the middle. Germline CDR1 and CDR2: GTSNPN and SVGIG (reference sequence). This CDR3 comprises 11 residues. CDR3 coding DNA: TGTGCCTGGAGAGGGGGCACTGAAGCTTTCTTT. It encodes CAWRGGTEAFF.

The chain joins TRBV5-1 to TRBJ2-7, with 10 bases lining up with TRBD2. This CDR3 has 17 amino acids. V shed 0 bases and J 0 bases; nucleotides not matched to a gene: 6. Germline V gene sequence: CDR1 SGHRS, CDR2 YFSETQ. CDR3 nucleotides: TGCGCCAGCAGCTTGGGACTAGCGGGCATGAGCTCCTACGAGCAGTACTTC. Translation gives CASSLGLAGMSSYEQYF.

The chain links TRBV5-1 to TRBJ1-1; 9 nucleotides align to TRBD1. The CDR3 sequence is 14 residues long. The V segment lost 4 bases and the J segment 5 bases; nucleotides outside the gene matches: 6. CDR1 SGHRS and CDR2 YFSETQ come from the germline V gene. The chain's CDR3 is CASSLDRGGTEAFF. CDR3 bases: TGCGCCAGCAGCCTGGACAGGGGTGGAACTGAAGCTTTCTTT.

This clone was observed a handful of times. The CDR3 reads CASRADFLSNQPQHF. In nucleotides, the CDR3 is TGTGCCAGCAGGGCAGACTTTCTTAGCAATCAGCCCCAGCATTTT. The chain combines TRBV9 with TRBJ1-5, with no clear D. V dropped 5 bases and J dropped 0 bases, with 12 bases sitting between them. The length of the CDR3 is 15 residues. Germline loops: CDR1 SGDLS, CDR2 YYNGEE. Filled out from reference TRBV9 and TRBJ1-5, the complete variable domain reads DSGVTQTPKHLITATGQRVTLRCSPRSGDLSVYWYQQSLDQGLQFLIQYYNGEERAKGNILERFSAQQFPDLHSELNLSSLELGDSALYFCASRADFLSNQPQHFGDGTRLSIL.

V and J are TRBV18 and TRBJ1-4, with a possible D match to TRBD1 (5 bases). CDR3 length equals 14 residues. Germline V gene data show CDR1 as KGHSH and CDR2 as LQKENI. Trimming stripped 1 base from V and 4 bases from J, with 7 bases between. Here the CDR3 reads CASSPLGGNEKLFF. The CDR3 DNA reads TGTGCCAGCTCACCACTGGGGGGTAATGAAAAACTGTTTTTT.

The chain recombines TRBV27 with TRBJ2-7; TRBD1 matches at 10 bases. Per the germline V gene, CDR1 is MNHEY and CDR2 is SMNVEV (reference sequence). CDR3 size: 14 residues. Trimming at V came to 6 bases and at J to 4 bases, leaving 6 bases not matched to a gene. The CDR3 region has the DNA TGTGCCAGCAGGGGAGGACAGGGGGTTTACGAGCAGTACTTC. It translates to CASRGGQGVYEQYF.

This clone was seen once. The same CDR3 also results from other DNA sequences found in this sample. The chain joins TRBV28 to TRBJ1-2, with D perhaps matching TRBD1 (6 bases). The CDR3 consists of 14 residues. Germline loops: CDR1 MDHEN, CDR2 SYDVKM. Trimming cost V 5 bases and J 2 bases, with 12 bases left between them. CDR3 amino acids: CASSLGGANYGYTF. CDR3 DNA: TGTGCCAGCAGTCTAGGGGGGGCCAACTATGGCTACACCTTC.